This T cell receptor (beta chain) was recovered during a study of Tregs in tolerant kidney transplant recipients. Whole-study results and caveats: Nucleotide sequences could not be compared across some patients' samples due to primer changes.

About this clone itself: The antigen remains undetermined.

Assay: immunoSEQ multiplex PCR; the TCRdb copy retains only in-frame clones and omits some. The sample carries approximately 8,100 clones, 34% recorded once. After 6 days with irradiated graft donor PBMCs, CFSE-labeled recipient PBMCs were FACS-sorted. This CDR3 is built from 15 residues. Germline V gene sequence: CDR1 MNHNS, CDR2 SASEGT. Trimming removed 2 bases at V and 0 bases at J, with 5 bases between. The sequencing here drew on CD8+ T cells from blood cultured with allogeneic cells, taken before the transplant. This clonotype was sampled from a human patient who received a combined kidney and bone marrow transplant. The chain employs TRBV6-1 and TRBJ2-6; D is undetermined. The CDR3 sequence: CASSERLSGANVLTF. The CDR3 DNA sequence: TGTGCCAGCAGTGAACGTCTCTCTGGGGCCAACGTCCTGACTTTC.